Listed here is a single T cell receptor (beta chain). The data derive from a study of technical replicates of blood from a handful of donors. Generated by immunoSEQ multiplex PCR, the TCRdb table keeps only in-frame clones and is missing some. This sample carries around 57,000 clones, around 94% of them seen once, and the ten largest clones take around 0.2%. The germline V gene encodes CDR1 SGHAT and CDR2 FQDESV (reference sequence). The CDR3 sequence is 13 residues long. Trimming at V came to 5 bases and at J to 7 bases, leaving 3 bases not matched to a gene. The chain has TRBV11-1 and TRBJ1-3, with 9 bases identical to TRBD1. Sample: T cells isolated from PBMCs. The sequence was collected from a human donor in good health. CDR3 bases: TGTGCCAGCAGCGATGGACAGGGGAACACCATATATTTT. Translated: CASSDGQGNTIYF.